This entry lists 26 T cell receptor beta chains sequenced from one sample in a study of Graves' ophthalmopathy and Graves' hyperthyroidism (dated by TCRdb to the late 2010s). Sequencing relied on an Illumina HiSeq 2000. For repertoire sequencing, TCR beta CDR3 regions were amplified from RNA transcripts. HTBI primers and the Qiagen OneStep RT-PCR kit were used in a first-round RT-PCR, which was followed by a second-round multiplex PCR, size selection and purification. Starting from the raw public reads, TCRdb applied fastp trimming at Q25, assembled clones with MiXCR and retained in-frame beta chains. A single entry per CDR3 protein holds the most common genes and DNA from its merged rows. The sample includes roughly 380,000 distinct CDR3 sequences, with 15% observed a single time. The ten largest clonotypes hold about 7.3% of the sample. The source material was peripheral blood. These receptors were taken from a woman aged 18-29 years with stable Graves' hyperthyroidism. Donor details come from another sample of the same person, matched by shared clones.

The table lists this clonotype with many counts. The chain couples TRBV19 to TRBJ1-1, with D possibly being TRBD1 (5 bases). CDR3 length: 15 residues. V was shortened by 3 bases and J by 7 bases, with 18 bases between the two germline ends. Per the germline V gene, CDR1 is LNHDA and CDR2 is SQIVND (reference sequence). CDR3 loop: CASSIGPIGQGEAFF. Here the CDR3 DNA reads TGTGCCAGTAGTATCGGTCCGATTGGGCAGGGTGAAGCTTTCTTT. The full variable domain, rest sourced from reference TRBV19 and TRBJ1-1, is DGGITQSPKYLFRKEGQNVTLSCEQNLNHDAMYWYRQDPGQGLRLIYYSQIVNDFQKGDIAEGYSVSREKKESFPLTVTSAQKNPTAFYLCASSIGPIGQGEAFFGQGTRLTVV.

Of note for this clonotype: Given the absence of the conserved phenylalanine or tryptophan at the CDR3 end, a read error is likely. It is unclear where the CDR3 begins or ends on the DNA, so no DNA is shown, and the CDR3 is as TCRdb lists it. This chain joins TRBV7-2 and TRBJ2-7; the table gives TRBD2 as D, unverified against the DNA. With termini counted, the CDR3 has 14 amino acids. The germline gives CDR1 SGHTA, CDR2 FQGNSA. The chain's CDR3 is CASSLWDYSYEQHL.

Points on this clonotype: It may be a read error: a sequence one base away is much more abundant. This chain uses TRBV27 with TRBJ1-2; D is unclear. Per the germline V gene, CDR1 is MNHEY and CDR2 is SMNVEV (reference sequence). The length of the CDR3 is 14 residues. The V end lost 6 bases, the J end lost 2 bases, and 13 bases lay between the germline ends. CDR3 protein: CASSVKGSNYGYTF. CDR3 coding DNA: TGTGCCAGCAGCGTAAAAGGATCCAACTATGGCTACACCTTC.

The rearrangement links TRBV6-1 to TRBJ2-7; D possibly corresponds to TRBD1 (5 bases). The CDR3 consists of 16 residues. Germline lookup yields CDR1 MNHNS and CDR2 SASEGT. V gave up 2 bases and J gave up 2 bases, with 16 bases separating them. DNA for the CDR3: TGTGCCAGCAGTGAAAAGGCGCTGGGGCGTGCCTACGAGCAGTACTTC. It encodes CASSEKALGRAYEQYF.

This clonotype was seen only a few times. The V gene is TRBV3-1, the J gene TRBJ1-6; D is perhaps TRBD1 (6 bases). Per the germline V gene, CDR1 is LGHDT and CDR2 is YNNKEL (reference sequence). The V end was cut by 1 base, the J end by 10 bases, with 8 bases between. This CDR3 region has 13 residues. The CDR3 is CASSQGRGSPLHF. The CDR3 region has the DNA TGTGCCAGCAGCCAAGGCAGGGGCTCACCCCTCCACTTT.

This clonotype was recorded at least ten times. A much larger clonotype is one base distant, so this may be a read error. It is likely a read error, because the conserved phenylalanine at the end of the CDR3 is missing. This rearrangement joins TRBV6-5 to TRBJ1-2, with D maybe TRBD1 (5 bases). From germline, CDR1 is MNHEY and CDR2 SVGAGI. The CDR3 is 14 amino acids. V lost 2 bases, J lost 3 bases, and 10 bases lay in between. The CDR3 is CASSYDSSHYGYTL. CDR3 coding DNA: TGTGCCAGCAGTTACGACAGCTCTCACTATGGCTACACCCTC.

The chain links TRBV11-2 to TRBJ2-7; tentatively, D is TRBD2 (6 bases). Germline-derived CDR1 and CDR2 are SGHAT and FQNNGV. This CDR3 spans 12 amino acids. The ends were cut back, 2 bases at V and 7 bases at J, with 9 bases in the middle. This CDR3 reads CASSLTRGEQYF. DNA of the CDR3: TGTGCCAGCAGCTTAACGCGGGGAGAGCAGTACTTC. Filled out from reference TRBV11-2 and TRBJ2-7, the complete variable domain reads EAGVAQSPRYKIIEKRQSVAFWCNPISGHATLYWYQQILGQGPKLLIQFQNNGVVDDSQLPKDRFSAERLKGVDSTLKIQPAKLEDSAVYLCASSLTRGEQYFGPGTRLTVT.

This clonotype has ten or more counts. The V gene is TRBV6-1, the J gene TRBJ1-2; D ambiguous. V was clipped by 6 bases and J by 0 bases, with 11 bases between them. CDR3 length: 14 amino acids. CDR1 MNHNS and CDR2 SASEGT come from the germline V gene. Written as DNA, the CDR3 is TGTGCCAGCAGCGAGCAAGTTGCTAACTATGGCTACACCTTC. This encodes CASSEQVANYGYTF.

This clonotype occurred many times. V is TRBV12-3 or TRBV12-4 and J is TRBJ1-1; maybe TRBD1 (5 bases). This CDR3 is built from 18 residues. V gave up 0 bases and J gave up 2 bases, with 19 bases separating them. The chain's CDR3 is CASSLAGPFGLRNTEAFF. CDR3 DNA: TGTGCCAGCAGTTTAGCGGGACCATTCGGCCTCCGAAACACTGAAGCTTTCTTT.

Comments on this clonotype: Given the absence of the conserved phenylalanine or tryptophan at the CDR3 end, a read error is likely. J is TRBJ2-7 and V is TRBV6-5; maybe TRBD1 (5 bases). The better agreement between TRBJ2-5 and the DNA end casts doubt on the J call. Germline V gene sequence: CDR1 MNHEY, CDR2 SVGAGI. The CDR3 length is 13 residues. This CDR3 is CASRYQGWETQYY. CDR3 bases: TGTGCCAGCAGGTACCAGGGATGGGAGACCCAGTACTAC.

This clonotype was counted ten times or more. One end of the junction does not line up with germline, which may come from a read error. The V and J genes are TRBV6-1 and TRBJ2-5, with 10 nucleotides matching TRBD2. The CDR3 covers 14 residues. Germline CDR1 is MNHNS and CDR2 is SASEGT. The CDR3 here is CASSDFRLAGAPDF. In DNA form, the CDR3 reads TGTGCCAGCAGTGATTTTCGTCTAGCGGGGGCCCCGGACTTC.

Ten or more counts support this clonotype. The chain joins TRBV19 to TRBJ1-5, with 9 bases that match TRBD1. V shed 2 bases, J shed 7 bases, and the junction held 6 bases outside the gene matches. The CDR3 sequence is 15 residues long. The germline gives CDR1 LNHDA, CDR2 SQIVND (reference sequence). CDR3 sequence reads: CASSIRGQGGQPQHF. The DNA of the CDR3 is TGTGCCAGTAGTATACGGGGACAGGGAGGGCAGCCCCAGCATTTT. Full variable domain (rest looked up from reference TRBV19 and TRBJ1-5): DGGITQSPKYLFRKEGQNVTLSCEQNLNHDAMYWYRQDPGQGLRLIYYSQIVNDFQKGDIAEGYSVSREKKESFPLTVTSAQKNPTAFYLCASSIRGQGGQPQHFGDGTRLSIL.

At least ten counts were recorded for this clonotype. The V and J genes are TRBV5-8 and TRBJ1-6, with TRBD1 matching 10 bases. Looked up from germline, CDR1 is SGHTS and CDR2 is YDEGEE. The CDR3 length is 16 residues. V was clipped by 3 bases and J by 11 bases; unmatched bases: 11. CDR3 sequence (DNA): TGTGCCAGCAGCTCTCCCGGGACAGGGGTTGGAACACCCCTCCACTTT. Translation gives CASSSPGTGVGTPLHF.

This clonotype has ten or more counts. The chain has TRBV15 and TRBJ2-5, with TRBD1 matching 9 bases. The CDR3 totals 15 residues. With V trimmed by 1 base and J by 2 bases, 2 bases remained unmatched. Germline CDR1 reads LNHNV; CDR2 reads YYDKDF (reference sequence). Here the CDR3 DNA reads TGTGCCACCAGCAGAGGAGGACAGGGGCAAGAGACCCAGTACTTC. It yields the protein CATSRGGQGQETQYF.

The rearrangement uses TRBV27 and TRBJ2-3, with a possible D match to TRBD1 (6 bases). Trimming took 6 bases from V and 5 from J, leaving 9 bases between them. CDR1 MNHEY and CDR2 SMNVEV come from the germline V gene (reference sequence). The CDR3 extends over 12 amino acids. The CDR3 nucleotides read TGTGCCAGCAGACGGACAGAAGATACGCAGTATTTT. Translation gives CASRRTEDTQYF.

The rearrangement links TRBV11-2 to TRBJ2-2; 9 bases are a match to TRBD2. The CDR3 spans 16 residues. V lost 6 bases to trimming and J lost 4 bases; unmatched junction nucleotides: 9. Germline values: CDR1 SGHAT, CDR2 FQNNGV. The CDR3 nucleotides read TGTGCCAGCAGACTGACTAGCGGACGACGCACCGGGGAGCTGTTTTTT. Translation: CASRLTSGRRTGELFF.

This clonotype was seen a few times. This chain joins TRBV7-2 and TRBJ1-5; 9 bases agree with TRBD1. The J segment lost 5 bases and the V segment lost 2 bases, leaving 10 bases of the junction unmatched. CDR3 length equals 17 residues. The germline CDR1 and CDR2 sequences are SGHTA and FQGNSA. CDR3 nucleotides: TGTGCCAGCAGCTTAAGCGCGGGCGGGACAGGGCATCAGCCCCAGCATTTT. It is translated as CASSLSAGGTGHQPQHF.

This clonotype was seen only a few times. CDR3 protein: CASSSAGAVETQYF. The CDR3 DNA follows: TGCGCCAGCAGCTCGGCGGGGGCCGTAGAGACCCAGTACTTC. The chain has TRBV5-1 and TRBJ2-5; D is possibly TRBD2 (7 bases). The CDR3 has 14 residues. From germline, CDR1 is SGHRS and CDR2 YFSETQ. V lost 3 bases and J lost 4, with 13 bases in between.

The CDR3 region has the DNA TGTGCCAGCAGCCTCCGGGACAGGGGGAGACTAGCCAAAAACATTCAGTACTTC. It codes for CASSLRDRGRLAKNIQYF. The chain uses TRBV5-6 and TRBJ2-4, with 11 bases aligning to TRBD1. V lost 4 bases to trimming and J lost 0 bases; unmatched junction nucleotides: 9. This CDR3 has 18 residues. Germline CDR1 reads SGHDT; CDR2 reads YYEEEE.

The chain joins TRBV4-1 to TRBJ1-6; 7 positions agree with TRBD1. Trimming took 4 bases from V and 11 from J; bases not matched to a gene: 8. From germline, CDR1 is MGHRA and CDR2 YSYEKL. This CDR3 comprises 14 residues. CDR3 loop: CASSLRQGGPPLHF. The CDR3 DNA reads as TGCGCCAGCAGCCTCCGACAGGGTGGGCCACCCCTCCACTTT.

This clonotype was detected many times. The genes are TRBV5-1 and TRBJ2-5; perhaps TRBD2 as D (5 bases). Germline V gives CDR1 SGHRS, CDR2 YFSETQ. The CDR3 is 14 residues long. Between the trimmed V and J ends, which lost 0 bases and 5 bases, there was a span of 11 bases. DNA for the CDR3: TGCGCCAGCAGCTTGGCGTCTAGCAGGGAGACCCAGTACTTC. Its protein product is CASSLASSRETQYF.

The chain has TRBV15 and TRBJ2-7, with 13 bases matching TRBD2. Germline V gene sequence: CDR1 LNHNV, CDR2 YYDKDF (reference sequence). The CDR3 is 19 amino acids. Trimming took 1 base from V and 3 from J; bases not matched to a gene: 12. CDR3 nucleotides: TGTGCCACCAGCAGAGGGGCGCCGACTAGCGGGAGGAACTACTACGAGCAGTACTTC. It encodes CATSRGAPTSGRNYYEQYF.

This clonotype showed up many times. The genes are TRBV7-2 and TRBJ2-7; maybe TRBD1 (5 bases). Germline CDR1 and CDR2: SGHTA and FQGNSA. The CDR3 consists of 14 residues. The V end was cut by 1 base, the J end by 4 bases, with 11 bases between. The CDR3 DNA is TGTGCCAGCAGCTTAGTGGCAGGGAAGTACGAGCAGTACTTC. It specifies CASSLVAGKYEQYF.

There are many counts of this clonotype. This sequence joins TRBV5-1 and TRBJ1-5, with a possible D match to TRBD1 (5 bases). In germline, CDR1 is SGHRS, CDR2 YFSETQ. With 1 base removed from V and 6 bases from J, the gap between germline ends came to 11 bases. This CDR3 is 14 amino acids long. The chain's CDR3 is CASSLSGTGQPQHF. CDR3 sequence (DNA): TGCGCCAGCAGCTTGTCGGGGACGGGTCAGCCCCAGCATTTT.

Remarks on this clonotype: A much larger clone differs from this one at a single base, so this may be a read error. The chain's CDR3 is CSARDQCGSYEQYF. The CDR3 DNA follows: TGCAGTGCTAGAGATCAATGCGGCTCCTACGAGCAGTACTTC. The rearrangement uses TRBV20-1 and TRBJ2-7; D unresolved. Germline V gene data show CDR1 as DFQATT and CDR2 as SNEGSKA (reference sequence). The V gene lost 0 bases and the J gene lost 0 bases, with 9 bases spanning the gap. This CDR3 is 14 amino acids long.

Many counts were recorded for this clonotype. The chain carries TRBV5-1 and TRBJ1-2, with a possible D match to TRBD1 (6 bases). The CDR3 has 17 amino acids. In germline, CDR1 is SGHRS, CDR2 YFSETQ. V shed 3 bases and J shed 3 bases, with 21 bases lying between them. The CDR3 nucleotides read TGCGCCAGCAGCTCCTCGGGTGTTGGGGGGCAAGACTATGGCTACACCTTC. Its translation is CASSSSGVGGQDYGYTF.